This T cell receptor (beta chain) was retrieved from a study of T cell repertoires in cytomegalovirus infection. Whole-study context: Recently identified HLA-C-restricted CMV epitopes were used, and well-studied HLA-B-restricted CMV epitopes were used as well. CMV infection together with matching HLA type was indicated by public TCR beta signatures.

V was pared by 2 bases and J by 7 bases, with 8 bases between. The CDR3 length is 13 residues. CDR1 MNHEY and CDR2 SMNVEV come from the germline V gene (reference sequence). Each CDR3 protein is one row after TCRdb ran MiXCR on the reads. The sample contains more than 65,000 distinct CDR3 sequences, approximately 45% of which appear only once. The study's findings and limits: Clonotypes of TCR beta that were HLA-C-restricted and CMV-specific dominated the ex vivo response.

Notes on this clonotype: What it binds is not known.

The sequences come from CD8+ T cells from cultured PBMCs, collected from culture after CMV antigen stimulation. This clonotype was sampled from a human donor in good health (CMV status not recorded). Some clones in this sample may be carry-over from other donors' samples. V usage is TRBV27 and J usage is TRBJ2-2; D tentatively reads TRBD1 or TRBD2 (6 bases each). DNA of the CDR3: TGTGCCAGCAGTTTACGGGGGCACGGGGAGCTGTTTTTT. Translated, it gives CASSLRGHGELFF.